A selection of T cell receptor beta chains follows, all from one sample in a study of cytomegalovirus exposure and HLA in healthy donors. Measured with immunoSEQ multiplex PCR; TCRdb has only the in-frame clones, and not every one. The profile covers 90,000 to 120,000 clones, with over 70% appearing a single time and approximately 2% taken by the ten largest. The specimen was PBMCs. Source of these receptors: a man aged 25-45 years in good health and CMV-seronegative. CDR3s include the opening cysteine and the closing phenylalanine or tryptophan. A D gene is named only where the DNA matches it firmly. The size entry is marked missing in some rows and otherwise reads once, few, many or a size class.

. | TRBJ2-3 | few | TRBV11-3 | CASSLGAGDTQYF | TGTGCCAGCAGCTTGGGGGCAGGGGATACGCAGTATTTT
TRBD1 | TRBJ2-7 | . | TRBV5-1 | CASSPGTGSPQQYF | TGCGCCAGCAGCCCCGGGACAGGGTCCCCTCAGCAGTACTTC
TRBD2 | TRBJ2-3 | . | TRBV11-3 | CASSRGADTQYF | TGTGCCAGCAGCCGGGGGGCAGATACGCAGTATTTT
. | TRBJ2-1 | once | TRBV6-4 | CASSDGPYGKQFF | TGTGCCAGCAGTGACGGGCCGTACGGGAAGCAGTTCTTC
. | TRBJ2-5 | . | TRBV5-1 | CASSLPGPGETQYF | TGCGCCAGCAGCTTGCCAGGGCCAGGAGAGACCCAGTACTTC
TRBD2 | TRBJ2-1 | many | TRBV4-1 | CASSPTLAGGPVGNEQFF | TGCGCCAGCAGCCCTACCCTAGCGGGAGGGCCAGTAGGCAATGAGCAGTTCTTC
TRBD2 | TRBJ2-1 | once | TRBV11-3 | CASSPGGLAGSQFF | TGTGCCAGCAGCCCAGGGGGACTAGCGGGTTCGCAGTTCTTC
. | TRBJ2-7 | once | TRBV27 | CASSSRGSPTYEQYF | TGTGCCAGCAGTTCTAGGGGCTCTCCTACCTACGAGCAGTACTTC
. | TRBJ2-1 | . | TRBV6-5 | CASSFLDSYNEQFF | TGTGCCAGCAGTTTCCTTGACAGTTACAATGAGCAGTTCTTC
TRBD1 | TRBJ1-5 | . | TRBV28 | CASSFGTGGNQPQHF | TGTGCCAGCAGTTTCGGGACAGGGGGCAATCAGCCCCAGCATTTT
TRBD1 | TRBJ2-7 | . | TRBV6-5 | CASSPGRQGPYGQYF | TGTGCCAGCAGTCCGGGAAGACAGGGTCCCTACGGGCAGTACTTC
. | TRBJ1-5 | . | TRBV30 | CAWSVGGNMQPQHF | TGTGCCTGGAGTGTGGGGGGAAATATGCAGCCCCAGCATTTT
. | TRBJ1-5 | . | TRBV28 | CASSFSGYGVQPQHF | TGTGCCAGCAGTTTTTCAGGGTACGGCGTTCAGCCCCAGCATTTT
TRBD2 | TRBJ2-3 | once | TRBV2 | CASRGTSGRDTQYF | TGTGCCAGCAGGGGGACTAGCGGGAGAGATACGCAGTATTTT
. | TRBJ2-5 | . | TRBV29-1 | CSVEGAKETQYF | TGCAGCGTTGAAGGGGCCAAAGAGACCCAGTACTTC
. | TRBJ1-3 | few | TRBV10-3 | CAISESEAGNTIYF | TGTGCCATCAGTGAGTCGGAGGCTGGAAACACCATATATTTT
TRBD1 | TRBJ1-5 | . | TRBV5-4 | CASSMDRGNQPQHF | TGTGCCAGCAGCATGGACAGGGGTAATCAGCCCCAGCATTTT
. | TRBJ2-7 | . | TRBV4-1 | CASSPWSRGPSYEQYF | TGCGCCAGCAGCCCATGGTCGCGGGGGCCCTCCTACGAGCAGTACTTC
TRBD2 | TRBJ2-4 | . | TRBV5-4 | CASSLTSGGARNIQYF | TGTGCCAGCAGCCTTACTAGCGGGGGGGCTCGGAACATTCAGTACTTC
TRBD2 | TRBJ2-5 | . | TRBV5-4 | CASSWSGGQETQYF | TGTGCCAGCAGCTGGAGCGGGGGCCAAGAGACCCAGTACTTC
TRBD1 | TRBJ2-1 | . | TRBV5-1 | CASSQGQLEGKSSYNEQFF | TGCGCCAGCAGCCAGGGACAGTTGGAAGGAAAGAGCTCCTACAATGAGCAGTTCTTC
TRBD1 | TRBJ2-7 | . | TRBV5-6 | CASSLVRDREGEQYF | TGTGCCAGCAGCTTGGTAAGGGACAGGGAAGGCGAGCAGTACTTC
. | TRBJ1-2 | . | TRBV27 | CASSLTVNYGYTF | TGTGCCAGCAGCCTGACAGTTAACTATGGCTACACCTTC
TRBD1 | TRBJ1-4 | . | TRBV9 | CASSVAEGAGEKLFF | TGTGCCAGCAGCGTAGCTGAGGGGGCGGGTGAAAAACTGTTTTTT
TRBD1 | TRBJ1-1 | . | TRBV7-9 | CASSSNRGTGLGAFF | TGTGCCAGCAGCTCAAATCGTGGGACAGGGTTGGGAGCTTTCTTT
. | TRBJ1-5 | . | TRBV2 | CASSGPGWRSNQPQHF | TGTGCCAGCAGTGGACCAGGGTGGCGTAGCAATCAGCCCCAGCATTTT
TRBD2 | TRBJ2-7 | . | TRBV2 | CASSESSPSGSYEQYF | TGTGCCAGCAGTGAATCCTCTCCTAGCGGGAGCTACGAGCAGTACTTC
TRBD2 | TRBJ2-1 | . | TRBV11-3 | CASSSGLAGGLGNEQFF | TGTGCCAGCAGCTCGGGACTAGCGGGAGGGCTAGGAAATGAGCAGTTCTTC
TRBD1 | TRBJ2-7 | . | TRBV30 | CAWSVDRGSGEQYF | TGTGCCTGGAGTGTTGACAGGGGAAGTGGTGAGCAGTACTTC
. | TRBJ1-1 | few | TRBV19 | CASSIRGNTEAFF | TGTGCCAGTAGTATTCGGGGTAACACTGAAGCTTTCTTT
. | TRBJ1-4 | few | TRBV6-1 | CASTVYEKLFF | TGTGCCAGCACCGTTTATGAAAAACTGTTTTTT
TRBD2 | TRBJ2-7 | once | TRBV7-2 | CASSLKAGPYEQYF | TGTGCCAGCAGCTTAAAAGCGGGACCTTACGAGCAGTACTTC
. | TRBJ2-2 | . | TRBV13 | CASSNRNTGELFF | TGTGCCAGCAGTAACAGGAACACCGGGGAGCTGTTTTTT
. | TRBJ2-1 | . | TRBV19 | CATRTTSYNEQFF | TGTGCCACAAGGACAACCTCCTACAATGAGCAGTTCTTC
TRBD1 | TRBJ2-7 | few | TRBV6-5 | CASSTDRAYEQYF | TGTGCCAGCAGTACCGACAGGGCCTACGAGCAGTACTTC